This T cell receptor (beta chain) was recovered during a study of blood T cell repertoires in COVID-19. About the research overall: Samples representing acute and convalescent COVID-19 were sourced from the United States, Italy and Spain. T cells, B-cell-depleted T cells, or PBMCs provided the cDNA or gDNA that served as material.

The CDR3 has 11 amino acids. The V end was cut by 7 bases, the J end by 5 bases, with 8 bases between. Germline V CDR1 and CDR2: MNHEY, SVGAGI. In the original analysis: Amplifying reference gene primers gave estimates of nucleated cell counts. Method: immunoSEQ multiplex PCR; TCRdb's copy keeps in-frame clones and lacks some. V and J calls and clone size come straight from that table; D and trimming were deduced from the DNA. The sample lists 90,000 to 120,000 clones, about 75% occurring once. The clonotype originates from a man older than 75 with acute or convalescent COVID-19. The chain is built from TRBV6-5 and TRBJ1-1; D not resolved. The source material was peripheral blood. CDR3 protein: CASIEGTEAFF. The CDR3 DNA reads TGTGCCAGCATCGAGGGAACTGAAGCTTTCTTT.